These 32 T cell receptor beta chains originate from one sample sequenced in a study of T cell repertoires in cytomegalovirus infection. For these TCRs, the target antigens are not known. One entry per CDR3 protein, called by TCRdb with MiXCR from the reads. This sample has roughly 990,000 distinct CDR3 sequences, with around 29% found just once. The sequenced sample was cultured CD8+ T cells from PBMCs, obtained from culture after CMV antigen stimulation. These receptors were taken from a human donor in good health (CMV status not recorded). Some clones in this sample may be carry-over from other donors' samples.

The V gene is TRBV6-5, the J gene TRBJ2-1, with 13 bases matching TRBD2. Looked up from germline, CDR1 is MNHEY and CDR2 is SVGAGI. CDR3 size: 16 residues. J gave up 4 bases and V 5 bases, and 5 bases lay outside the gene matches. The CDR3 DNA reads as TGTGCCAGCAGTCCAGGACTAGCGGGGGAATACAATGAGCAGTTCTTC. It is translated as CASSPGLAGEYNEQFF.

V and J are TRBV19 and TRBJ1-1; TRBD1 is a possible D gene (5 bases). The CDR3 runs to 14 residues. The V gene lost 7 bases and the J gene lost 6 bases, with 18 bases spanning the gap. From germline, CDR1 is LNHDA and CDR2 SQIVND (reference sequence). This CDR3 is CASTTMGGNAEAFF. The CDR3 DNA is TGTGCCAGTACCACCATGGGGGGAAACGCTGAAGCTTTCTTT.

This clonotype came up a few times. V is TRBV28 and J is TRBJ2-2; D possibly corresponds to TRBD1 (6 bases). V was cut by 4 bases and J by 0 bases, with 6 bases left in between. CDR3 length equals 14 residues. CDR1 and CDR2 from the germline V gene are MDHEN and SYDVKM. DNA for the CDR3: TGTGCCAGCAGTTACAGGGCGAACACCGGGGAGCTGTTTTTT. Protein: CASSYRANTGELFF. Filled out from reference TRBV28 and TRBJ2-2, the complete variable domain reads DVKVTQSSRYLVKRTGEKVFLECVQDMDHENMFWYRQDPGLGLRLIYFSYDVKMKEKGDIPEGYSVSREKKERFSLILESASTNQTSMYLCASSYRANTGELFFGEGSRLTVL.

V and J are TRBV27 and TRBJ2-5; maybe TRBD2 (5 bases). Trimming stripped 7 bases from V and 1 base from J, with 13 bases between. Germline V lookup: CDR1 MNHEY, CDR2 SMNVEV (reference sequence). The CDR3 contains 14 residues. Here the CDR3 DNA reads TGTGCCAGCACTCGGACTCACCCCCAAGAGACCCAGTACTTC. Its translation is CASTRTHPQETQYF.

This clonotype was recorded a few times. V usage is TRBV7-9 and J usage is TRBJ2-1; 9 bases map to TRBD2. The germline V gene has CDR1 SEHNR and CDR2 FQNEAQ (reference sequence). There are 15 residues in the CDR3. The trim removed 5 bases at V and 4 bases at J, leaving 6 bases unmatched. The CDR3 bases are TGTGCCAGCAGCCTTCCTAGCGGGGTTTACAATGAGCAGTTCTTC. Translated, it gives CASSLPSGVYNEQFF.

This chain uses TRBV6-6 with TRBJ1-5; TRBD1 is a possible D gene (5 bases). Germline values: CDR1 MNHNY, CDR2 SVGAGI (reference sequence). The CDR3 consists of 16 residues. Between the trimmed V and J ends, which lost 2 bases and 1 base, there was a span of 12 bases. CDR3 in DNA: TGTGCCAGCAGTTACCCTCCCAGGGAAAGCAATCAGCCCCAGCATTTT. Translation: CASSYPPRESNQPQHF.

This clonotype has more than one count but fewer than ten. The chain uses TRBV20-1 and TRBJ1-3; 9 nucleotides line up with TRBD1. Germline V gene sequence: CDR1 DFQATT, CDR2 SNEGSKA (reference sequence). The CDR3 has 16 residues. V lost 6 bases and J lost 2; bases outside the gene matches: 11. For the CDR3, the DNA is TGCAGTGCCGCCCGGGACAGGGCTGTAGCTGGAAACACCATATATTTT. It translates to CSAARDRAVAGNTIYF.

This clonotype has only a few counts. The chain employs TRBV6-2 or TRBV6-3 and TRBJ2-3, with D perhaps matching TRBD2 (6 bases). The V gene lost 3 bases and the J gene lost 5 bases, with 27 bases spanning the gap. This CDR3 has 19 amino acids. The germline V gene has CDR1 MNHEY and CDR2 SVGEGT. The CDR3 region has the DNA TGTGCCAGCAGTTATCCCTCGACTAGTTGGCTTCCAAGGATAGATACGCAGTATTTT. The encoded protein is CASSYPSTSWLPRIDTQYF.

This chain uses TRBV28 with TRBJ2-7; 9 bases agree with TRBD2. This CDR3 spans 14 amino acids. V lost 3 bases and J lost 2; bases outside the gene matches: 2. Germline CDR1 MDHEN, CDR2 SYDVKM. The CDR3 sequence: CASSFSSGAYEQYV. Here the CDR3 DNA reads TGTGCCAGCAGTTTCTCTAGCGGGGCCTACGAGCAGTACGTC.

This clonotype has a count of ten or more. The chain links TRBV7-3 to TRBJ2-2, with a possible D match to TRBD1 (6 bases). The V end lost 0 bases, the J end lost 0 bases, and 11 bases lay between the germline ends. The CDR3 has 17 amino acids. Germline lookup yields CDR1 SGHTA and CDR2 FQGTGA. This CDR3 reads CASSLTWGQANTGELFF. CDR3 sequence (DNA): TGTGCCAGCAGCTTAACATGGGGGCAGGCGAACACCGGGGAGCTGTTTTTT.

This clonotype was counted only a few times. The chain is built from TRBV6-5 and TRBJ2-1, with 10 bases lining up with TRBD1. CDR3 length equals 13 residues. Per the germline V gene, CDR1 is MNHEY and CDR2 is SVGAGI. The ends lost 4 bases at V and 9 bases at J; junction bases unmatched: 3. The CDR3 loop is CASSWTGGFEQFF. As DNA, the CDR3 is TGTGCCAGCAGTTGGACAGGGGGATTTGAGCAGTTCTTC.

In DNA form, the CDR3 reads TGTGCCAGCAGTGATGGACTAGCGGGGGAGCAGGGAGAGACCCAGTACTTC. Protein: CASSDGLAGEQGETQYF. This sequence joins TRBV2 and TRBJ2-5, with TRBD2 identical over 13 bases. Germline lookup yields CDR1 SNHLY and CDR2 FYNNEI. The length of the CDR3 is 17 residues. Trimming cost V 3 bases and J 4 bases; bases outside gene matches: 8.

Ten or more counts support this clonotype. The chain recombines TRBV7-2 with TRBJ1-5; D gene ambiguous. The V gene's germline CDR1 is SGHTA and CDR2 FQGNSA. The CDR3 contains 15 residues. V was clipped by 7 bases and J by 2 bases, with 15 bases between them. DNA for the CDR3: TGTGCCAGCACCAATTATGGGTCGGGCAATCAGCCCCAGCATTTT. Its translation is CASTNYGSGNQPQHF.

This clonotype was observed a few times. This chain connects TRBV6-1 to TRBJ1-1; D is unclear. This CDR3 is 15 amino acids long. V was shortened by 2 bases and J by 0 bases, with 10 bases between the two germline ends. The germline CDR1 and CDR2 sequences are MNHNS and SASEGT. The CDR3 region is CASSENNGLNTEAFF. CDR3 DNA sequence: TGTGCCAGCAGTGAAAATAACGGTTTGAACACTGAAGCTTTCTTT.

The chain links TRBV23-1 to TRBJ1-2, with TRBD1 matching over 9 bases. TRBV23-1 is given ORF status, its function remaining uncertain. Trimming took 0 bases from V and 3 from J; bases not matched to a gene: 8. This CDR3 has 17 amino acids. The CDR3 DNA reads TGCGCCAGCAGTCAATCACAGGGGGCGGTTCGCGACTATGGCTACACCTTC. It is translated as CASSQSQGAVRDYGYTF.

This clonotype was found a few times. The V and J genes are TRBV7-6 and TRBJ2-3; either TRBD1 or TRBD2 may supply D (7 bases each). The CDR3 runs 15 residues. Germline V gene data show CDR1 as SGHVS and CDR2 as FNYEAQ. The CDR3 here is CASQSTGRDRDTQYF. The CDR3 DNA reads TGTGCGAGCCAATCGACAGGGAGGGACCGTGATACGCAGTATTTT.

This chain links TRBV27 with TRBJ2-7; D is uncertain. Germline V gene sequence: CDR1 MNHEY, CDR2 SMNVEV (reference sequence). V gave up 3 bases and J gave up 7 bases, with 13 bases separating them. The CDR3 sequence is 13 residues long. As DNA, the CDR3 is TGTGCCAGCAGTTTTAACGGCGGTAGGGAGCAGTACTTC. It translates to CASSFNGGREQYF.

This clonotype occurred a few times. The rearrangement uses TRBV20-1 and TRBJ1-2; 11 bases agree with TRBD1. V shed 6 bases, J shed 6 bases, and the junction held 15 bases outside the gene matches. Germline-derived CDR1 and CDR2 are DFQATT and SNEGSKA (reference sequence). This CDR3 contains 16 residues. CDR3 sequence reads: CSASRLRTGGIDGYTF. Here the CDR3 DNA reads TGCAGTGCCTCTCGACTTCGGACAGGGGGCATCGATGGCTACACCTTC.

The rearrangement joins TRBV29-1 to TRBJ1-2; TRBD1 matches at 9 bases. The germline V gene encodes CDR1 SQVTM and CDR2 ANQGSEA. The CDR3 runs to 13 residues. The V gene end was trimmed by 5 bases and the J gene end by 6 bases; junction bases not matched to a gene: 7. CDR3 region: CSVLQGAVDGYTF. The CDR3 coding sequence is TGCAGCGTTTTACAGGGGGCGGTGGATGGCTACACCTTC.

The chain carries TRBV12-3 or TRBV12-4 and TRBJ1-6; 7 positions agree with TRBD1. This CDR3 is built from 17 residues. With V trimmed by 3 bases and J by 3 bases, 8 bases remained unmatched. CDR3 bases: TGTGCCAGCAGTTTGCCGACCGGGACAGACTATAATTCACCCCTCCACTTT. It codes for CASSLPTGTDYNSPLHF.

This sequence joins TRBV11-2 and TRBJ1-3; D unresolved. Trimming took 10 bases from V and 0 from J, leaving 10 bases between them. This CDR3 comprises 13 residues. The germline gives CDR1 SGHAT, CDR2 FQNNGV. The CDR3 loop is CATPQSSGNTIYF. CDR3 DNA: TGTGCCACCCCACAGAGCTCTGGAAACACCATATATTTT.

CDR3 sequence (DNA): TGCAGTGCTAGTGTTAGACACTTATCGAACACTGAAGCTTTCTTT. This sequence encodes CSASVRHLSNTEAFF. This chain links TRBV20-1 with TRBJ1-1; D ambiguous. V lost 3 bases and J 1 base, leaving 15 bases between the germline ends. This CDR3 spans 15 amino acids. In germline, CDR1 is DFQATT, CDR2 SNEGSKA (reference sequence).

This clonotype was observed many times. The CDR3 DNA sequence: TGTGCCAGCAGTTATGCTAGCGGGGGCACAGATACGCAGTATTTT. Translation gives CASSYASGGTDTQYF. This chain uses TRBV6-5 with TRBJ2-3; TRBD2 matches 9 bases. Trimming took 3 bases from V and 1 from J; bases not matched to a gene: 2. The CDR3 is made up of 15 amino acids. The germline CDR1 and CDR2 sequences are MNHEY and SVGAGI.

CDR3 in amino acids: CASSSDPRTSVNEQFF. The CDR3 nucleotides read TGTGCCAGCAGCTCGGATCCCCGGACTAGCGTCAATGAGCAGTTCTTC. The J gene is TRBJ2-1, the V gene TRBV7-8; 9 positions match TRBD2. Trimming took 4 bases from V and 6 from J; bases not matched to a gene: 10. The CDR3 spans 16 residues. Germline assignment: CDR1 SGHVS and CDR2 FQNEAQ. The variable domain in full, with the rest retrieved from reference TRBV7-8 and TRBJ2-1, is GAGVSQSPRYKVAKRGQDVALRCDPISGHVSLFWYQQALGQGPEFLTYFQNEAQLDKSGLPSDRFFAERPEGSVSTLKIQRTQQEDSAVYLCASSSDPRTSVNEQFFGPGTRLTVL.

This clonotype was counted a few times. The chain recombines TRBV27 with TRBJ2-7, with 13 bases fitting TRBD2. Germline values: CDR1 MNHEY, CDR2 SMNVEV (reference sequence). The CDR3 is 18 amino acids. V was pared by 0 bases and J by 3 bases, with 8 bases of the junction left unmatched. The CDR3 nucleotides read TGTGCCAGCAGTTTATCGACCGGACTAGCGGGGGCCTACTACGAGCAGTACTTC. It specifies CASSLSTGLAGAYYEQYF.

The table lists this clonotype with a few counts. CDR3 nucleotides: TGTGCCAGCAGCCGCCCCGGGGACGACACTGAAGCTTTCTTT. Its protein product is CASSRPGDDTEAFF. The chain combines TRBV28 with TRBJ1-1, with D perhaps matching TRBD1 (5 bases). The germline V gene has CDR1 MDHEN and CDR2 SYDVKM. The CDR3 covers 14 residues. V was shortened by 6 bases and J by 3 bases, with 14 bases between the two germline ends.

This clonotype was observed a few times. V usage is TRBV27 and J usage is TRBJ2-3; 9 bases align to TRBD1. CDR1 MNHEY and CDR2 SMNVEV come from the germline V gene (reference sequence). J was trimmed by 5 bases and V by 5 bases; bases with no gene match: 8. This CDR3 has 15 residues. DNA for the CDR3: TGTGCCAGCAGTCCACATCCGGGACAGGGAGATACGCAGTATTTT. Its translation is CASSPHPGQGDTQYF.

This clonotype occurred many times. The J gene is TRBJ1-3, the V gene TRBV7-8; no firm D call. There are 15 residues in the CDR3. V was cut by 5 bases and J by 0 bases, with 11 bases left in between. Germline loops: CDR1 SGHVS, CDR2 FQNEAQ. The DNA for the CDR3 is TGTGCCAGCAGCCTCCGACTGAGCTCTGGAAACACCATATATTTT. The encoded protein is CASSLRLSSGNTIYF. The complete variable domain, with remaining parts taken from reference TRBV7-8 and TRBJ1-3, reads GAGVSQSPRYKVAKRGQDVALRCDPISGHVSLFWYQQALGQGPEFLTYFQNEAQLDKSGLPSDRFFAERPEGSVSTLKIQRTQQEDSAVYLCASSLRLSSGNTIYFGEGSWLTVV.

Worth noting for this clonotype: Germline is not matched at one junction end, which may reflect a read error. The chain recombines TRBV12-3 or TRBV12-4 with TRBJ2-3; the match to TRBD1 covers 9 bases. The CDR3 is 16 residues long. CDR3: CANSFRWDRAIYTQYF. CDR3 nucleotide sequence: TGTGCCAACAGTTTCCGGTGGGACAGGGCCATTTATACGCAGTATTTT.

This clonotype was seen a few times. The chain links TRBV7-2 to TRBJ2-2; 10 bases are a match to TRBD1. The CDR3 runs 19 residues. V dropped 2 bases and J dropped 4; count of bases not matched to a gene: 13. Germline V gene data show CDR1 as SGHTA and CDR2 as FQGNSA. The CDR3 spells CASSLNHHLGQGSTGELFF. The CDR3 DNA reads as TGTGCCAGCAGCTTAAACCACCATCTGGGACAGGGGAGCACCGGGGAGCTGTTTTTT.

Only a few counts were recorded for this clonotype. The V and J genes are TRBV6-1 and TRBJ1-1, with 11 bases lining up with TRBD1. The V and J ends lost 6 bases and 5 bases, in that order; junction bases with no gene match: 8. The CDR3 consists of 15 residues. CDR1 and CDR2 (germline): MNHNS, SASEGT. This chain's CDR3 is CASRYLRDRGTEAFF. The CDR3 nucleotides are TGTGCCAGCAGGTATCTCAGGGACAGGGGGACTGAAGCTTTCTTT.

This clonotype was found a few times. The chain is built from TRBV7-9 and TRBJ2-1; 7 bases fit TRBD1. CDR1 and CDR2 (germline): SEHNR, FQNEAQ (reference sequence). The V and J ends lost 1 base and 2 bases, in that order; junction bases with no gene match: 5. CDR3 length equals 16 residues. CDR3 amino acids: CASSLEGQFPYNEQFF. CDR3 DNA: TGTGCCAGCAGCTTAGAGGGACAGTTTCCCTACAATGAGCAGTTCTTC.